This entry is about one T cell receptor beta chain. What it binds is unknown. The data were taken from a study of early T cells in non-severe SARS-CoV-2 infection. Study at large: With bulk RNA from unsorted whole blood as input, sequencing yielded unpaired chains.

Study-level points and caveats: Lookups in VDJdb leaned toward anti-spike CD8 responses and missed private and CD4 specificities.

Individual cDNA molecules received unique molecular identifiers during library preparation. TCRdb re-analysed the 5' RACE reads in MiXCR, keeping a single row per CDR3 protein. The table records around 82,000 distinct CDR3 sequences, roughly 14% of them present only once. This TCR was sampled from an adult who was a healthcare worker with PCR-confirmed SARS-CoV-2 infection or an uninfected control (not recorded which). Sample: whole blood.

The chain's CDR3 is CASSLFPNEKLFF. The CDR3 DNA sequence: TGTGCCAGCAGTCTCTTCCCTAATGAAAAACTGTTTTTT. The chain links TRBV28 to TRBJ1-4; D remains ambiguous. This CDR3 has 13 amino acids. CDR1 and CDR2 (germline): MDHEN, SYDVKM. With 5 bases removed from V and 3 bases from J, the gap between germline ends came to 7 bases. Using reference TRBV28 and TRBJ1-4 for the parts outside the CDR3, the full variable domain is DVKVTQSSRYLVKRTGEKVFLECVQDMDHENMFWYRQDPGLGLRLIYFSYDVKMKEKGDIPEGYSVSREKKERFSLILESASTNQTSMYLCASSLFPNEKLFFGSGTQLSVL.